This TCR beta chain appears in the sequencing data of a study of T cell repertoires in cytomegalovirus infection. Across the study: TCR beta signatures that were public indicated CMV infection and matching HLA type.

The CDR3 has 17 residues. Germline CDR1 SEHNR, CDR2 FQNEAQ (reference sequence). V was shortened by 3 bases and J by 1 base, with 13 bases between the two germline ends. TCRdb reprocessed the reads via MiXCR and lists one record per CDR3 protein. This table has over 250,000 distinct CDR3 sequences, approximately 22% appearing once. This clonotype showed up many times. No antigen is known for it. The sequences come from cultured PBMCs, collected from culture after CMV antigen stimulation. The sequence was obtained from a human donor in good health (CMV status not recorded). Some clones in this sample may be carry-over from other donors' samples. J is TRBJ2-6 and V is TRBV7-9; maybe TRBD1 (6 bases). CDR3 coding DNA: TGTGCCAGCAGCTTGACAGGAAAGGTATCTGGGGCCAACGTCCTGACTTTC. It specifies CASSLTGKVSGANVLTF.